Below, 27 T cell receptor beta chains from the same sample are listed, as sequenced in a study of blood T cell repertoires in COVID-19. Clones were read by immunoSEQ multiplex PCR, and TCRdb kept only the in-frame ones, dropping some. The table has fewer than 120,000 clones, more than 65% seen once. Material for sequencing was peripheral blood. These receptors all stem from a woman older than 75 with acute or convalescent COVID-19.

The genes are TRBV7-9 and TRBJ1-4; D is possibly TRBD1 (6 bases). The CDR3 consists of 14 residues. The germline CDR1 and CDR2 sequences are SEHNR and FQNEAQ (reference sequence). The ends were cut back, 2 bases at V and 6 bases at J, with 10 bases in the middle. The CDR3 bases are TGTGCCAGCAGCTTAAGGGGGAAGGATGAAAAACTGTTTTTT. Its protein is CASSLRGKDEKLFF.

The J gene is TRBJ2-1, the V gene TRBV5-1; D gene ambiguous. In germline, CDR1 is SGHRS, CDR2 YFSETQ. Trimming pared 1 base from V and 0 bases from J, leaving 8 bases between. The CDR3 runs to 15 residues. The CDR3 protein is CASSLSLSSYNEQFF. The CDR3 DNA follows: TGCGCCAGCAGCTTGTCCCTGTCCTCCTACAATGAGCAGTTCTTC. Full variable domain (missing parts from reference TRBV5-1 and TRBJ2-1): KAGVTQTPRYLIKTRGQQVTLSCSPISGHRSVSWYQQTPGQGLQFLFEYFSETQRNKGNFPGRFSGRQFSNSRSEMNVSTLELGDSALYLCASSLSLSSYNEQFFGPGTRLTVL.

The DNA of the CDR3 is TGTGCCAGCAGTTCCCCCGTCGGCGGGGATTGGGATACGCAGTATTTT. Translating gives CASSSPVGGDWDTQYF. The chain carries TRBV6-2 or TRBV6-3 and TRBJ2-3, with D tentatively TRBD2 (6 bases). The CDR3 has 16 amino acids. CDR1 is MNHEY, CDR2 SVGEGT, per germline. V was trimmed by 4 bases and J by 6 bases, leaving 20 bases between them.

The V and J genes are TRBV30 and TRBJ1-5, with TRBD1 as a possible D gene (5 bases). Germline V gives CDR1 GTSNPN, CDR2 SVGIG (reference sequence). The V and J ends lost 0 bases and 5 bases respectively, with 8 bases between them. This CDR3 comprises 13 residues. CDR3 sequence reads: CAWSVGVYQPQHF. The DNA for the CDR3 is TGTGCCTGGAGTGTAGGGGTCTATCAGCCCCAGCATTTT.

The sample holds a few counts of this clone. The genes are TRBV6-2 or TRBV6-3 and TRBJ1-5, with 9 bases fitting TRBD1. Germline CDR1 and CDR2: MNHEY and SVGEGT. The CDR3 has 15 amino acids. V was clipped by 2 bases and J by 6 bases; unmatched bases: 5. Here the CDR3 reads CASSYPGQGGQPQHF. Written as DNA, the CDR3 is TGTGCCAGCAGTTACCCGGGACAGGGAGGTCAGCCCCAGCATTTT.

The rearrangement links TRBV18 to TRBJ2-1; 10 nucleotides match TRBD1. From germline, CDR1 is KGHSH and CDR2 LQKENI. Trimming took 6 bases from V and 6 from J; bases not matched to a gene: 5. The CDR3 consists of 14 residues. Here the CDR3 reads CASSPGTGVNEQFF. CDR3 coding DNA: TGTGCCAGCTCTCCCGGGACAGGGGTCAATGAGCAGTTCTTC.

The chain couples TRBV19 to TRBJ2-1; 8 bases match TRBD2. This CDR3 is built from 15 residues. V lost 7 bases, J lost 7 bases, and 12 bases stayed unmatched. Germline CDR1 reads LNHDA; CDR2 reads SQIVND (reference sequence). The DNA of the CDR3 is TGTGCCAGTACCTGGGGCGGGGGGTGGACGAATGAGCAGTTCTTC. Translated: CASTWGGGWTNEQFF.

This chain uses TRBV5-1 with TRBJ2-1, with 10 bases matching TRBD1. V dropped 9 bases and J dropped 7; count of bases not matched to a gene: 7. Germline V gene sequence: CDR1 SGHRS, CDR2 YFSETQ. CDR3 length: 13 amino acids. The CDR3 sequence is CATMGTGENEQFF. The CDR3 DNA reads as TGCGCCACCATGGGGACAGGGGAGAATGAGCAGTTCTTC. Variable domain in full (rest from reference TRBV5-1 and TRBJ2-1): KAGVTQTPRYLIKTRGQQVTLSCSPISGHRSVSWYQQTPGQGLQFLFEYFSETQRNKGNFPGRFSGRQFSNSRSEMNVSTLELGDSALYLCATMGTGENEQFFGPGTRLTVL.

This clone appeared a few times. The chain recombines TRBV6-1 with TRBJ1-1; possible D gene TRBD1, 6 bases. CDR1 is MNHNS, CDR2 SASEGT, per germline. V was trimmed by 2 bases and J by 1 base, leaving 14 bases between them. The CDR3 extends over 16 amino acids. CDR3 sequence (DNA): TGTGCCAGCAGTGAAAGCAGGGGTCTGGGGAACACTGAAGCTTTCTTT. Residues: CASSESRGLGNTEAFF.

This clone was found a few times. This chain connects TRBV3-1 (or the pseudogene TRBV3-2) to TRBJ2-3; D is uncertain. V lost 1 base and J 4 bases, leaving 12 bases between the germline ends. The CDR3 extends over 15 amino acids. Germline V lookup: CDR1 LGHDT, CDR2 YNNKEL (reference sequence). The CDR3 loop reads CASSQVNSLADTQYF. The CDR3 bases are TGTGCCAGCAGCCAAGTTAACAGCCTTGCAGATACGCAGTATTTT.

The rearrangement links TRBV3-1 (or the pseudogene TRBV3-2) to TRBJ1-4; 8 bases fit TRBD1. CDR1 LGHDT and CDR2 YNNKEL come from the germline V gene (reference sequence). V shed 1 base, J shed 5 bases, and the junction held 6 bases outside the gene matches. CDR3 length: 16 residues. The CDR3 reads CASSQGYRGGNEKLFF. In nucleotides, the CDR3 is TGTGCCAGCAGCCAAGGGTACAGGGGGGGGAATGAAAAACTGTTTTTT.

The J gene is TRBJ2-3, the V gene TRBV11-2, with D perhaps matching TRBD1 (5 bases). The germline V gene encodes CDR1 SGHAT and CDR2 FQNNGV. This CDR3 region has 15 residues. V lost 3 bases and J lost 0, with 10 bases in between. CDR3 sequence reads: CASSFRGSSTDTQYF. DNA of the CDR3: TGTGCCAGCAGCTTTAGGGGTTCTAGCACAGATACGCAGTATTTT. The complete variable domain, with remaining parts taken from reference TRBV11-2 and TRBJ2-3, reads EAGVAQSPRYKIIEKRQSVAFWCNPISGHATLYWYQQILGQGPKLLIQFQNNGVVDDSQLPKDRFSAERLKGVDSTLKIQPAKLEDSAVYLCASSFRGSSTDTQYFGPGTRLTVL.

This sequence joins TRBV30 and TRBJ1-1; tentatively, D is TRBD1 (6 bases). Deletions cut 2 bases from V and 0 bases from J, with 19 bases between. The CDR3 length is 17 residues. From germline, CDR1 is GTSNPN and CDR2 SVGIG (reference sequence). For the CDR3, the DNA is TGTGCCTGGAGTCGTAAGGGAGGGGGACGTTTGAACACTGAAGCTTTCTTT. Translating it yields CAWSRKGGGRLNTEAFF.

The V and J genes are TRBV7-6 and TRBJ1-4; no clear D. The CDR3 sequence is 16 residues long. The V end lost 5 bases, the J end lost 10 bases, and 23 bases lay between the germline ends. Germline lookup yields CDR1 SGHVS and CDR2 FNYEAQ. In DNA, the CDR3 is TGTGCCAGCAGCCTATCGCGGGAGGTCCGGTATTCAAAACTGTTTTTT. Protein product: CASSLSREVRYSKLFF.

The gene calls are TRBV5-6 and TRBJ2-2; TRBD2 is a possible D gene (5 bases). Germline V gene lookup returns CDR1 SGHDT and CDR2 YYEEEE. Trimming pared 1 base from V and 6 bases from J, leaving 7 bases between. The CDR3 runs to 13 residues. The CDR3 region has the DNA TGTGCCAGCAGCTTGCGGGGTCCCGGGGAGCTGTTTTTT. As protein: CASSLRGPGELFF.

The chain carries TRBV27 and TRBJ1-2; a weak D match, TRBD1 (5 bases). V shed 3 bases and J shed 5 bases, with 10 bases lying between them. CDR3 length: 13 amino acids. In germline, CDR1 is MNHEY, CDR2 SMNVEV (reference sequence). The CDR3 protein is CASSFKGYYGYTF. CDR3 bases: TGTGCCAGCAGTTTTAAGGGGTATTATGGCTACACCTTC.

The J gene is TRBJ2-5, the V gene TRBV3-1 (or the pseudogene TRBV3-2); 7 bases map to TRBD1. CDR3 size: 14 residues. Losses at the gene ends were 0 bases for V and 4 bases for J; bases not matched to a gene: 2. The V gene's germline CDR1 is LGHDT and CDR2 YNNKEL (reference sequence). The CDR3 sequence is CASSQEPGGETQYF. The DNA for the CDR3 is TGTGCCAGCAGCCAAGAGCCAGGGGGAGAGACCCAGTACTTC.

The DNA for the CDR3 is TGTGCCATGCGGGAGACGAACACCGGGGAGCTGTTTTTT. It codes for CAMRETNTGELFF. The chain carries TRBV28 and TRBJ2-2; 7 nucleotides agree with TRBD2. Germline V gene sequence: CDR1 MDHEN, CDR2 SYDVKM. Germline trimming cut 10 bases from V and 0 bases from J; bases unmatched to any gene: 2. The CDR3 extends over 13 amino acids.

This clone was observed once. The chain couples TRBV5-4 to TRBJ1-2; the D is unclear. V was pared by 1 base and J by 4 bases, with 14 bases between. Germline values: CDR1 SGHNT, CDR2 YYREEE (reference sequence). This CDR3 contains 15 residues. CDR3 loop: CASSLIGPSGYGYTF. CDR3 nucleotide sequence: TGTGCCAGCAGCTTGATAGGCCCCTCGGGCTATGGCTACACCTTC.

V usage is TRBV7-9 and J usage is TRBJ1-1; 7 bases match TRBD1. Germline CDR1 is SEHNR and CDR2 is FQNEAQ (reference sequence). With V trimmed by 6 bases and J by 1 base, 8 bases remained unmatched. The CDR3 totals 15 residues. CDR3 sequence: CASSRMDRSNTEAFF. The CDR3 DNA follows: TGTGCCAGCAGTAGAATGGACAGGTCGAACACTGAAGCTTTCTTT.

This clone appeared many times. The rearrangement joins TRBV6-2 or TRBV6-3 to TRBJ2-7; a weak D match, TRBD2 (6 bases). Germline V gene data show CDR1 as MNHEY and CDR2 as SVGEGT. V shed 2 bases and J shed 3 bases, with 11 bases lying between them. This CDR3 contains 14 residues. The CDR3 nucleotides read TGTGCCAGCAGTTACGGAGGGTTTGACTACGAGCAGTACTTC. Protein sequence: CASSYGGFDYEQYF.

Only a few counts were recorded for this clone. Here the CDR3 DNA reads TGTGCCAGCAGCCCGATAGCGGAGGGGACTGAAGCTTTCTTT. Amino acid sequence: CASSPIAEGTEAFF. This sequence joins TRBV6-2 or TRBV6-3 and TRBJ1-1, with D possibly being TRBD1 (5 bases). The CDR3 is 14 amino acids. Per germline, CDR1 MNHEY and CDR2 SVGEGT. V lost 6 bases, J lost 5 bases, and 16 bases lay in between.

The CDR3 region is CASSQLTGTGEAFF. The CDR3 region has the DNA TGTGCCAGCAGCCAACTGACAGGGACCGGGGAAGCTTTCTTT. The chain combines TRBV3-1 (or the pseudogene TRBV3-2) with TRBJ1-1; 7 nucleotides align to TRBD1. CDR3 size: 14 residues. Germline lookup yields CDR1 LGHDT and CDR2 YNNKEL (reference sequence). Unmatched junction bases numbered 8, after V lost 2 bases and J lost 8 bases.

The gene calls are TRBV9 and TRBJ2-3, with 9 positions matching TRBD1. Germline assignment: CDR1 SGDLS and CDR2 YYNGEE. There are 16 residues in the CDR3. V shed 0 bases and J 5 bases; nucleotides not matched to a gene: 7. CDR3 residues: CASSVGGDRVRDTQYF. In nucleotides, the CDR3 is TGTGCCAGCAGCGTAGGTGGGGACAGGGTGAGAGATACGCAGTATTTT. Based on the CDR3 plus reference TRBV9 and TRBJ2-3, the full variable domain is DSGVTQTPKHLITATGQRVTLRCSPRSGDLSVYWYQQSLDQGLQFLIQYYNGEERAKGNILERFSAQQFPDLHSELNLSSLELGDSALYFCASSVGGDRVRDTQYFGPGTRLTVL.

This clone was counted between two and nine times. This chain joins TRBV19 and TRBJ1-6; D is uncertain. V was shortened by 5 bases and J by 7 bases, with 15 bases between the two germline ends. Germline values: CDR1 LNHDA, CDR2 SQIVND (reference sequence). CDR3 size: 15 residues. The CDR3 loop reads CASSFQRQRNSPLHF. The CDR3 nucleotides read TGTGCCAGTAGTTTCCAGCGGCAAAGAAATTCACCCCTCCACTTT.

The chain uses TRBV28 and TRBJ1-5, with D hard to call. Trimming took off 10 bases at V and 0 bases at J, with 16 bases between the two ends. The germline CDR1 and CDR2 sequences are MDHEN and SYDVKM. The CDR3 runs to 15 residues. The CDR3 protein is CATKWSDYSNQPQHF. CDR3 nucleotides: TGTGCCACCAAGTGGTCAGACTATAGCAATCAGCCCCAGCATTTT.

Only a few counts were recorded for this clone. This chain links TRBV5-1 with TRBJ2-7, with TRBD1 as a possible D gene (6 bases). The CDR3 has 12 residues. V shed 3 bases and J shed 4 bases, with 8 bases lying between them. Germline V gene lookup returns CDR1 SGHRS and CDR2 YFSETQ. The CDR3 bases are TGCGCCAGCAGCTCCCAGGGGTACGAGCAGTACTTC. Translating it yields CASSSQGYEQYF.